This T cell receptor (beta chain) was sequenced for a study of cytomegalovirus exposure and HLA in healthy donors. Comment on this clone: The antigen is unknown.

Healthy bone marrow donors made up the donors. This PCR relied on a set of 60 Vbeta primers and 13 Jbeta primers. Produced via immunoSEQ multiplex PCR; TCRdb's table is partial and in-frame only. Recorded for this sample: about 77,000 clones. General study results and limits: Most subjects had HLA-A and HLA-B alleles reportedly predicted accurately by TCR beta sequences. An apparent linkage of common viral pathogens to several of the most significant clusters emerged in a later analysis.

The junction had 5 bases not matched to a gene; V was cut back by 4 bases and J by 6 bases. Germline lookup yields CDR1 SGHRS and CDR2 YFSETQ. This CDR3 spans 13 amino acids. The sample was PBMCs. The source is a man aged 45-65 years in good health and CMV-seropositive. The chain is built from TRBV5-1 and TRBJ1-2; TRBD1 agrees at 8 bases. In nucleotides, the CDR3 is TGCGCCAGCAGCCCGGACAGGGAAGATGGCTACACCTTC. Protein product: CASSPDREDGYTF.